Listed below are T cell receptor beta chains from one sample, sequenced in a study of OX40 agonist ivuxolimab in advanced cancers. Data came from immunoSEQ multiplex PCR; TCRdb stores just in-frame clones and leaves some out. This repertoire shows 40,000 to 60,000 clones, roughly 85% found once; its top ten account for roughly 21%. This sample comprised CD4+ or CD8+ T cells sorted from blood, obtained in a trial of the OX40 agonist ivuxolimab. The origin of the receptors is an adult with an advanced solid tumor such as melanoma, head and neck, liver or kidney cancer. Each CDR3 is given with its conserved first and last residue. D genes are given only for firm matches. A row's size may be missing; if present it is once, few, many or a size class.

12,TRBJ1-2,TRBV30,few,NA,CAWSGQSYGYTF,TGTGCCTGGAGTGGCCAGTCCTATGGCTACACCTTC
12,TRBJ2-7,TRBV27,NA,NA,CASSFQGYEQYF,TGTGCCAGCAGTTTTCAGGGCTACGAGCAGTACTTC
15,TRBJ2-3,TRBV5-1,NA,NA,CASSFRGTFTDTQYF,TGCGCCAGCAGCTTCAGGGGCACCTTCACAGATACGCAGTATTTT
15,TRBJ2-3,TRBV7-3,NA,TRBD2,CASSLTSGETDTQYF,TGTGCCAGCAGCTTGACTAGCGGGGAGACAGATACGCAGTATTTT
13,TRBJ1-2,TRBV6-1,NA,NA,CASSPTLSDGYTF,TGTGCCAGCAGTCCGACTTTGAGCGATGGCTACACCTTC
12,TRBJ1-1,TRBV19,NA,NA,CASYLSPELAFF,TGTGCCAGTTACCTATCCCCCGAATTGGCTTTCTTT
13,TRBJ1-1,TRBV28,NA,TRBD1,CATLTGGDTEAFF,TGTGCCACCCTGACAGGGGGCGACACTGAAGCTTTCTTT
14,TRBJ1-4,TRBV4-1,once,NA,CASRWDIGDEKLFF,TGCGCCAGCAGATGGGACATCGGCGATGAAAAACTGTTTTTT
13,TRBJ1-2,TRBV7-3,NA,NA,CASSSPGSDGYTF,TGTGCCAGCAGTTCCCCAGGGTCTGATGGCTACACCTTC
16,TRBJ2-3,TRBV7-2,NA,NA,CASSYGVLSNTDTQYF,TGTGCCAGCAGCTACGGCGTACTCTCAAACACAGATACGCAGTATTTT
14,TRBJ1-1,TRBV9,NA,NA,CASSARTVNTEAFF,TGTGCCAGCAGCGCAAGAACCGTGAACACTGAAGCTTTCTTT
14,TRBJ2-1,TRBV28,once,TRBD2,CASSIAGGDNEQFF,TGTGCCAGCAGTATAGCGGGGGGGGACAATGAGCAGTTCTTC
15,TRBJ2-1,TRBV11-3,NA,TRBD2,CASSFTSGGRSEQFF,TGTGCCAGCAGCTTTACTAGCGGGGGAAGAAGTGAGCAGTTCTTC
14,TRBJ2-2,TRBV30,once,TRBD2,CAWSEGLGIGELFF,TGTGCCTGGAGTGAAGGACTAGGTATCGGGGAGCTGTTTTTT
15,TRBJ1-2,TRBV15,NA,NA,CATSREGVGYYGYTF,TGTGCCACCAGCAGAGAAGGAGTCGGTTACTATGGCTACACCTTC
17,TRBJ2-3,TRBV4-3,NA,NA,CASSQVTEWGRTDTQYF,TGCGCCAGCAGCCAAGTAACTGAGTGGGGGCGAACAGATACGCAGTATTTT
14,TRBJ1-4,TRBV6-5,NA,NA,CASRLQPTNEKLFF,TGTGCCAGCCGGTTACAGCCGACTAATGAAAAACTGTTTTTT
13,TRBJ1-2,TRBV2,NA,TRBD1,CASRPPDRGTYTF,TGTGCCAGCAGACCCCCGGACAGGGGCACCTACACCTTC
14,TRBJ2-7,TRBV27,NA,NA,CASSGVVGGYEQYF,TGTGCCAGCAGCGGAGTGGTCGGGGGTTACGAGCAGTACTTC
13,TRBJ2-2,TRBV2,NA,NA,CASSETNTGELFF,TGTGCCAGCAGTGAGACGAACACCGGGGAGCTGTTTTTT
15,TRBJ2-5,TRBV5-4,NA,TRBD1,CASSSSTGGQETQYF,TGTGCCAGCAGCTCGTCTACAGGGGGCCAAGAGACCCAGTACTTC
18,TRBJ2-2,TRBV9,NA,NA,CASSPRVGGRGETGELFF,TGTGCCAGCAGCCCCCGCGTGGGGGGCAGGGGAGAGACCGGGGAGCTGTTTTTT
14,TRBJ1-6,TRBV27,NA,NA,CASSPGLGGPPLHF,TGTGCCAGCAGCCCGGGGCTCGGCGGGCCACCCCTCCACTTT
20,TRBJ2-1,TRBV5-4,NA,TRBD2,CASSFRTSTFGLAGYNEQFF,TGTGCCAGCAGCTTTCGGACATCGACCTTTGGACTAGCGGGTTACAATGAGCAGTTCTTC
13,TRBJ1-1,TRBV5-1,NA,NA,CASPITGGTEAFF,TGCGCCAGCCCTATTACAGGAGGCACTGAAGCTTTCTTT
11,TRBJ1-5,TRBV28,few,NA,CASSDSQPQHF,TGTGCCAGCAGTGATAGTCAGCCCCAGCATTTT
15,TRBJ1-2,TRBV7-3,NA,TRBD1,CASSLDRGPSHGYTF,TGTGCCAGCAGCTTAGACAGGGGGCCATCCCATGGCTACACCTTC
11,TRBJ1-1,TRBV6-6,NA,NA,CASSWSGEAFF,TGTGCCAGCAGTTGGTCGGGGGAAGCTTTCTTT
13,TRBJ2-5,TRBV19,NA,TRBD1,CASSADRGETQYF,TGTGCCAGTAGTGCGGACAGGGGAGAGACCCAGTACTTC
15,TRBJ2-2,TRBV9,NA,NA,CASSDRDTSTGELFF,TGTGCCAGCAGCGACAGGGACACTAGCACCGGGGAGCTGTTTTTT
15,TRBJ2-3,TRBV7-3,NA,NA,CASSLSPSGTDTQYF,TGTGCCAGCAGCTTAAGCCCTTCGGGGACAGATACGCAGTATTTT
11,TRBJ2-1,TRBV5-4,NA,NA,CASSLYNEQFF,TGTGCCAGCAGCTTGTATAATGAGCAGTTCTTC
10,TRBJ2-7,TRBV6-1,NA,NA,CATSGLEQYF,TGTGCCACCTCTGGCCTGGAGCAGTACTTC
13,TRBJ1-6,TRBV27,few,NA,CASNEGWDSPLHF,TGTGCCAGCAACGAGGGCTGGGATTCACCCCTCCACTTT
15,TRBJ2-2,TRBV7-2,NA,TRBD2,CASSPWSSGGGELFF,TGTGCCAGCAGCCCCTGGTCTAGCGGGGGAGGGGAGCTGTTTTTT
13,TRBJ2-5,TRBV15,NA,NA,CATSRLTEETQYF,TGTGCCACCAGCAGGCTAACAGAGGAGACCCAGTACTTC
17,TRBJ1-3,TRBV7-9,once,TRBD1,CASSPRQGVLNGNTIYF,TGTGCCAGCAGCCCTCGTCAGGGGGTTTTGAATGGAAACACCATATATTTT
13,TRBJ2-1,TRBV14,NA,NA,CASSQDIIARRFF,TGTGCCAGCAGCCAAGATATCATCGCTCGGAGGTTCTTC
12,TRBJ2-7,TRBV6-5,NA,NA,CASSPSFLEQYF,TGTGCCAGCAGCCCCTCCTTTCTCGAGCAGTACTTC
12,TRBJ1-1,TRBV7-9,NA,NA,CASSLETTEAFF,TGTGCCAGCAGCTTAGAAACCACTGAAGCTTTCTTT
13,TRBJ1-2,TRBV5-6,NA,NA,CASSFFGQGNYTF,TGTGCCAGCAGCTTCTTCGGGCAGGGGAACTACACCTTC
14,TRBJ1-5,TRBV27,NA,TRBD1,CASSQGAGVQPQHF,TGTGCCAGCAGCCAGGGGGCAGGGGTCCAGCCCCAGCATTTT
13,TRBJ1-1,TRBV9,NA,NA,CASSVYGNTEAFF,TGTGCCAGCAGCGTCTACGGGAACACTGAAGCTTTCTTT
15,TRBJ2-1,TRBV28,once,NA,CASSLGGAAYNEQFF,TGTGCCAGCAGTTTAGGGGGGGCCGCCTACAATGAGCAGTTCTTC
13,TRBJ1-1,TRBV27,once,NA,CASSLSGKGEAFF,TGTGCCAGCAGTTTAAGTGGAAAGGGTGAAGCTTTCTTT
16,TRBJ2-1,TRBV7-6,NA,TRBD1,CASSLWGRGPGNEQFF,TGTGCCAGCAGCTTGTGGGGCAGGGGGCCAGGCAATGAGCAGTTCTTC